Each of the 31 T cell receptor beta chains below was sequenced from the same sample in a study of spatial heterogeneity in lung cancer. Study observations and caveats: Mutation tallies in tumors tracked expanded intratumoral alpha and beta TCR counts.

The sample's time point: sample taken at primary tumor resection. TCRdb reprocessed the 5' RACE reads with MiXCR, giving one entry per CDR3 protein. The sample yields tens of thousands of distinct CDR3 sequences, around 15% seen once. For these receptors, no antigen is known. This material consisted of lung tumor tissue, taken at surgery. Every receptor here comes from a female donor with early-stage non-small cell lung cancer.

As for this clonotype: A read error may be the cause here, since a much bigger clone is one base away. This is likely a read error, given that the CDR3 carries no conserved phenylalanine or tryptophan at its end. The genes are TRBV6-5 and TRBJ2-1; TRBD2 matches 8 bases. CDR1 MNHEY and CDR2 SVGAGI come from the germline V gene. CDR3 length equals 14 residues. With 4 bases clipped from V and 9 bases from J, the junction kept 8 bases outside the gene matches. Here the CDR3 reads CASSLAGPEGEQFL. The CDR3 nucleotides read TGTGCCAGCAGTTTAGCGGGGCCAGAGGGTGAGCAGTTCTTA.

Only a few counts were recorded for this clonotype. V is TRBV7-9 and J is TRBJ2-3; TRBD1 is a possible D gene (5 bases). Germline-derived CDR1 and CDR2 are SEHNR and FQNEAQ (reference sequence). CDR3 length: 15 amino acids. V was cut by 1 base and J by 0 bases, with 8 bases left in between. Here the CDR3 reads CASSLGGPSTDTQYF. Here the CDR3 DNA reads TGTGCCAGCAGCTTAGGGGGCCCGAGCACAGATACGCAGTATTTT.

The chain is built from TRBV5-1 and TRBJ2-5, with D maybe TRBD2 (6 bases). The CDR3 runs to 14 residues. The germline V gene has CDR1 SGHRS and CDR2 YFSETQ. The V end was cut by 4 bases, the J end by 3 bases, with 13 bases between. In DNA form, the CDR3 reads TGCGCCAGCAGCGCCGGGACTCAAAAAGAGACCCAGTACTTC. It specifies CASSAGTQKETQYF.

This clonotype was found many times. The V gene is TRBV4-2, the J gene TRBJ2-1; 14 bases align to TRBD2. Germline CDR1 and CDR2: LGHNA and YNFKEQ. CDR3 length: 17 amino acids. Trimming at V came to 3 bases and at J to 7 bases, leaving 8 bases not matched to a gene. The CDR3 DNA reads as TGTGCCAGCAGCCAGGTCTCCCGGACTAGCGGGAGGAATGAGCAGTTCTTC. Its protein product is CASSQVSRTSGRNEQFF.

This clonotype was counted only a few times. The rearrangement joins TRBV6-6 to TRBJ2-2; D is perhaps TRBD1 or TRBD2 (5 bases each). The V end lost 6 bases, the J end lost 0 bases, and 20 bases lay between the germline ends. Looked up from germline, CDR1 is MNHNY and CDR2 is SVGAGI (reference sequence). This CDR3 is 18 amino acids long. The CDR3: CASSNRKGTASNTGELFF. CDR3 in DNA: TGTGCCAGCAGCAACCGGAAAGGGACGGCTTCGAACACCGGGGAGCTGTTTTTT.

In its sample, this clonotype was seen many times. The chain's CDR3 is CAWTLQGGRRTGELFF. The CDR3 DNA is TGTGCCTGGACCCTACAGGGGGGGAGGAGGACCGGGGAGCTGTTTTTT. The chain uses TRBV30 and TRBJ2-2; weak D call: TRBD1 (8 bases). Per the germline V gene, CDR1 is GTSNPN and CDR2 is SVGIG (reference sequence). V was shortened by 4 bases and J by 5 bases, with 20 bases between the two germline ends. This CDR3 has 16 amino acids.

This clonotype was picked up many times. The chain links TRBV10-3 to TRBJ2-2, with D maybe TRBD2 (5 bases). V lost 3 bases and J 3 bases, leaving 8 bases between the germline ends. In germline, CDR1 is ENHRY, CDR2 SYGVKD. The CDR3 sequence is 14 residues long. The CDR3 DNA reads as TGTGCCATCAGTGATCGGGGTTACACCGGGGAGCTGTTTTTT. Translation gives CAISDRGYTGELFF.

This clonotype was recorded many times. The chain joins TRBV29-1 to TRBJ2-2; tentatively, D is TRBD2 (6 bases). This CDR3 region has 16 residues. Germline values: CDR1 SQVTM, CDR2 ANQGSEA. The V end lost 4 bases, the J end lost 6 bases, and 21 bases lay between the germline ends. The CDR3 protein is CSVGQRGGPMAGELFF. CDR3 nucleotide sequence: TGCAGCGTTGGACAAAGGGGAGGACCCATGGCCGGGGAGCTGTTTTTT.

This clonotype showed up many times. This chain links TRBV7-2 with TRBJ2-1; D is ambiguous. Trimming stripped 5 bases from V and 0 bases from J, with 11 bases between. CDR1 and CDR2 (germline): SGHTA, FQGNSA. CDR3 size: 15 residues. This CDR3 is CASSQARSSYNEQFF. The CDR3, as DNA: TGTGCCAGCAGCCAAGCTCGGAGCTCCTACAATGAGCAGTTCTTC.

This clonotype was seen ten or more times. This sequence joins TRBV28 and TRBJ2-1; D is perhaps TRBD1 (6 bases). V lost 6 bases and J 7 bases, leaving 10 bases between the germline ends. CDR1 is MDHEN, CDR2 SYDVKM, per germline. The CDR3 has 12 amino acids. The CDR3 region is CASRGAPNEQFF. The CDR3 bases are TGTGCCAGCAGGGGGGCTCCGAATGAGCAGTTCTTC.

This clonotype occurred a few times. The genes are TRBV7-3 and TRBJ2-7, with 9 bases matching TRBD1. Germline V gene lookup returns CDR1 SGHTA and CDR2 FQGTGA. The CDR3 runs 14 residues. After removal of 4 bases from V and 6 bases from J, the junction contained 7 bases not matched to a gene. CDR3 sequence (DNA): TGTGCCAGCAGCTGGACAGGGGCCGCCGGCGAGCAGTACTTC. Translating it yields CASSWTGAAGEQYF. Full variable domain (rest looked up from reference TRBV7-3 and TRBJ2-7): GAGVSQTPSNKVTEKGKYVELRCDPISGHTALYWYRQSLGQGPEFLIYFQGTGAADDSGLPNDRFFAVRPEGSVSTLKIQRTERGDSAVYLCASSWTGAAGEQYFGPGTRLTVT.

This clonotype was recorded at least ten times. The chain employs TRBV11-1 and TRBJ2-1; 10 bases agree with TRBD2. Germline CDR1 reads SGHAT; CDR2 reads FQDESV (reference sequence). This CDR3 region has 15 residues. The V segment lost 6 bases and the J segment 3 bases; nucleotides outside the gene matches: 5. The CDR3 sequence is CASRRTSGDYNEQFF. The CDR3 bases are TGTGCCAGCAGACGGACTAGCGGAGACTACAATGAGCAGTTCTTC.

V is TRBV6-6 and J is TRBJ2-1, with 9 positions matching TRBD1. The CDR3 extends over 15 amino acids. Germline V gene data show CDR1 as MNHNY and CDR2 as SVGAGI (reference sequence). The J segment lost 3 bases and the V segment lost 5 bases, leaving 5 bases of the junction unmatched. The DNA of the CDR3 is TGTGCCAGCAGTCAAAGACAGGGGGTCTACAATGAGCAGTTCTTC. Protein: CASSQRQGVYNEQFF.

This clonotype has just a few counts. The V and J genes are TRBV24-1 and TRBJ2-1, with D maybe TRBD2 (7 bases). V was cut by 4 bases and J by 6 bases, with 21 bases left in between. From germline, CDR1 is KGHDR and CDR2 SFDVKD. This CDR3 is built from 17 residues. CDR3 region: CATSDLVGGRSVNEQFF. The DNA for the CDR3 is TGTGCCACCAGTGACCTCGTCGGGGGGCGGTCTGTCAATGAGCAGTTCTTC.

This clonotype was seen at least ten times. This chain uses TRBV21-1 with TRBJ2-7. TRBV21-1 is an annotated pseudogene. The CDR3 is 12 residues long. The CDR3 bases are TGTGCCAGCAGCAAAGCTGGACACGAGCAGTACTTC. The encoded protein is CASSKAGHEQYF.

This clonotype has more than one count but fewer than ten. J is TRBJ2-3 and V is TRBV3-1, with D uncertain. Deletions cut 1 base from V and 4 bases from J, with 3 bases between. The CDR3 is 12 amino acids. Germline lookup yields CDR1 LGHDT and CDR2 YNNKEL (reference sequence). The CDR3: CASSQVPDTQYF. The CDR3 DNA follows: TGTGCCAGCAGCCAAGTCCCAGATACGCAGTATTTT.

Comments on this clonotype: Since a much larger clone is just one base distant, this may be a read error. This chain connects TRBV2 to TRBJ2-1; D is possibly TRBD2 (6 bases). Trimming removed 2 bases at V and 2 bases at J, with 10 bases between. Per the germline V gene, CDR1 is SNHLY and CDR2 is FYNNEI. CDR3 length: 15 residues. The CDR3 coding sequence is TGTGCCAGCAGTGAACTAGCGAAAGCCTACAATGAGCAGTTCTTC. It is translated as CASSELAKAYNEQFF.

This clonotype was detected ten times or more. V is TRBV6-5 and J is TRBJ2-7; 7 nucleotides align to TRBD2. With V trimmed by 4 bases and J by 4 bases, 10 bases remained unmatched. Germline V gene lookup returns CDR1 MNHEY and CDR2 SVGAGI. The CDR3 contains 15 residues. The CDR3 loop reads CASSFGGEGNYEQYF. CDR3 DNA sequence: TGTGCCAGCAGTTTTGGGGGGGAGGGGAATTACGAGCAGTACTTC.

This clonotype occurred many times. The rearrangement joins TRBV6-5 to TRBJ2-7, with D hard to call. Germline V gives CDR1 MNHEY, CDR2 SVGAGI. This CDR3 has 13 residues. Between the trimmed V and J ends, which lost 0 bases and 2 bases, there was a span of 5 bases. CDR3 residues: CASSYSSAYEQYF. The CDR3 region has the DNA TGTGCCAGCAGTTACTCGAGTGCCTACGAGCAGTACTTC.

J is TRBJ2-7 and V is TRBV4-2; possibly TRBD1 for D (6 bases). The germline CDR1 and CDR2 sequences are LGHNA and YNFKEQ. Trimming stripped 0 bases from V and 2 bases from J, with 11 bases between. The CDR3 contains 15 residues. Here the CDR3 DNA reads TGTGCCAGCAGCCAAGATCACAGGGCCCCCTACGAGCAGTACTTC. This encodes CASSQDHRAPYEQYF.

The sample holds many counts of this clonotype. The rearrangement links TRBV9 to TRBJ2-6, with D unclear. CDR1 is SGDLS and CDR2 is YYNGEE in the germline V gene. The CDR3 consists of 15 residues. V lost 3 bases and J 0 bases, leaving 7 bases between the germline ends. CDR3 nucleotides: TGTGCCAGCAGCGGCCTCGACTCTGGGGCCAACGTCCTGACTTTC. Its protein product is CASSGLDSGANVLTF.

This clonotype was recorded many times. V usage is TRBV20-1 and J usage is TRBJ2-1, with TRBD2 matching 11 bases. Per germline, CDR1 DFQATT and CDR2 SNEGSKA (reference sequence). CDR3 length: 16 amino acids. The J segment lost 4 bases and the V segment lost 2 bases, leaving 7 bases of the junction unmatched. DNA for the CDR3: TGCAGTGCTAGAATGGTAGCGGGAGGGAGGTACAATGAGCAGTTCTTC. Translating gives CSARMVAGGRYNEQFF.

Turning to this clonotype: The conserved phenylalanine or tryptophan is not found at the CDR3 terminus, so this likely reflects a read error. The chain employs TRBV19 and TRBJ2-3; 10 bases are a match to TRBD2. This CDR3 region has 13 residues. Germline values: CDR1 LNHDA, CDR2 SQIVND (reference sequence). CDR3 sequence (DNA): TGTGCAATAGCGGGAGGAAGCACAGATACGCAGTATCTT. Translating gives CAIAGGSTDTQYL.

The chain joins TRBV28 to TRBJ2-1; D may be TRBD2 (8 bases). V lost 8 bases, J lost 5 bases, and 16 bases lay in between. CDR1 and CDR2 (germline): MDHEN, SYDVKM. This CDR3 spans 14 amino acids. CDR3 DNA: TGTGCCAGCGGGGGACTAGGGGGCCACAATGAGCAGTTCTTC. Protein product: CASGGLGGHNEQFF.

The CDR3 nucleotides are TGTGCCAGCAGTTCGGGACAGGGGGACACCGGGGAGCTGTTTTTT. As protein: CASSSGQGDTGELFF. The chain joins TRBV6-2 or TRBV6-3 to TRBJ2-2, with 11 nucleotides matching TRBD1. Germline V gene lookup returns CDR1 MNHEY and CDR2 SVGEGT. The CDR3 runs 15 residues. V shed 4 bases and J 3 bases; nucleotides not matched to a gene: 1.

This clonotype was found a few times. The chain's CDR3 is CASGGWDSRVTGELFF. The CDR3 DNA sequence: TGTGCCAGCGGGGGTTGGGACTCCCGTGTCACCGGGGAGCTGTTTTTT. The chain is built from TRBV6-6 and TRBJ2-2; maybe TRBD2 (6 bases). The CDR3 contains 16 residues. Trimming stripped 8 bases from V and 4 bases from J, with 20 bases between. The V gene's germline CDR1 is MNHNY and CDR2 SVGAGI (reference sequence).

The chain employs TRBV7-9 and TRBJ2-2; tentative D call: TRBD2 (6 bases). The germline V gene encodes CDR1 SEHNR and CDR2 FQNEAQ (reference sequence). Trimming removed 0 bases from V and 5 bases from J, with 10 bases in between. The length of the CDR3 is 15 residues. Here the CDR3 reads CASSLAGTPTGELFF. CDR3 coding DNA: TGTGCCAGCAGCTTAGCCGGGACTCCTACCGGGGAGCTGTTTTTT.

In this sample, this clonotype turned up many times. This rearrangement joins TRBV7-8 to TRBJ2-7; 9 bases agree with TRBD1. Germline V CDR1 and CDR2: SGHVS, FQNEAQ. The CDR3 runs to 15 residues. J gave up 4 bases and V 2 bases, and 6 bases lay outside the gene matches. The CDR3 loop is CASSLRDRVAYEQYF. CDR3 nucleotides: TGTGCCAGCAGCTTAAGGGACAGGGTAGCTTACGAGCAGTACTTC. The full variable domain, completed using reference TRBV7-8 and TRBJ2-7, is GAGVSQSPRYKVAKRGQDVALRCDPISGHVSLFWYQQALGQGPEFLTYFQNEAQLDKSGLPSDRFFAERPEGSVSTLKIQRTQQEDSAVYLCASSLRDRVAYEQYFGPGTRLTVT.

In its sample, this clonotype ranks as medium-sized. The chain carries TRBV6-5 and TRBJ2-5, with D tentatively TRBD2 (6 bases). V gave up 2 bases and J gave up 5 bases, with 15 bases separating them. CDR3 length equals 15 residues. In germline, CDR1 is MNHEY, CDR2 SVGAGI. The CDR3 nucleotides are TGTGCCAGCAGTTACACGGGACTCATGGACGAGACCCAGTACTTC. Protein product: CASSYTGLMDETQYF.

In its sample, this clonotype was seen many times. The rearrangement uses TRBV5-1 and TRBJ2-1; 8 nucleotides match TRBD2. This CDR3 contains 16 residues. Per the germline V gene, CDR1 is SGHRS and CDR2 is YFSETQ. With 0 bases clipped from V and 8 bases from J, the junction kept 10 bases outside the gene matches. The CDR3 bases are TGCGCCAGCAGCTTGGGTCCTAGCGGGCGGGCTGATGAGCAGTTCTTC. Its translation: CASSLGPSGRADEQFF. The variable domain in full, with the rest retrieved from reference TRBV5-1 and TRBJ2-1, is KAGVTQTPRYLIKTRGQQVTLSCSPISGHRSVSWYQQTPGQGLQFLFEYFSETQRNKGNFPGRFSGRQFSNSRSEMNVSTLELGDSALYLCASSLGPSGRADEQFFGPGTRLTVL.

This chain connects TRBV2 to TRBJ2-7; D might be TRBD1 or TRBD2, each matching 5 bases. In germline, CDR1 is SNHLY, CDR2 FYNNEI. The length of the CDR3 is 14 residues. V lost 6 bases to trimming and J lost 1 base, with 13 bases between them. The DNA for the CDR3 is TGTGCCAGCAGGGACTTCAAGGGGTCCTACGAGCAGTACTTC. It translates to CASRDFKGSYEQYF.